The 15 T cell receptor beta chains presented below share a single source sample, sequenced in a study of control samples from healthy donors and cancer patients. Only in-frame clones appear in the TCRdb table, and some are missing; sequencing was by immunoSEQ multiplex PCR. The data contain 65,000 to 95,000 clones, 70% to 90% of them singletons. Sample: blood. The receptors originated from a man in his forties or fifties in good health.

This clone was counted a few times. The chain has TRBV10-3 and TRBJ2-7, with D tentatively TRBD1 or TRBD2 (6 bases each). V shed 4 bases and J shed 6 bases, with 13 bases lying between them. Germline V CDR1 and CDR2: ENHRY, SYGVKD. The CDR3 has 13 residues. CDR3 sequence: CAISGLQGGEQYV. In DNA form, the CDR3 reads TGTGCCATCAGTGGGTTACAGGGAGGCGAGCAGTACGTC.

V usage is TRBV4-1 and J usage is TRBJ2-7; D remains unclear. The germline CDR1 and CDR2 sequences are MGHRA and YSYEKL. Trimming stripped 1 base from V and 2 bases from J, with 12 bases between. This CDR3 has 15 amino acids. This CDR3 is CASSQVIGATYEQYF. In nucleotides, the CDR3 is TGCGCCAGCAGCCAAGTAATAGGAGCCACCTACGAGCAGTACTTC.

For this clone: The same CDR3 can be traced to other DNA sequences in this sample. The V call is TRBV29-1, the J call TRBJ2-3; D is unclear. In germline, CDR1 is SQVTM, CDR2 ANQGSEA. The CDR3 has 11 amino acids. V lost 7 bases to trimming and J lost 6 bases, with 11 bases between them. The CDR3 is CSALLGDTQYF. The CDR3 region has the DNA TGCAGCGCCTTGCTGGGGGATACGCAGTATTTT.

The V gene is TRBV24-1, the J gene TRBJ1-5; D might be TRBD1 (5 bases). The V gene's germline CDR1 is KGHDR and CDR2 SFDVKD. This CDR3 is built from 14 residues. Between the trimmed V and J ends, which lost 2 bases and 6 bases, there was a span of 10 bases. The CDR3, as DNA: TGTGCCACCAGTGATTCGGGGACCGGTCAGCCCCAGCATTTT. It specifies CATSDSGTGQPQHF.

V and J are TRBV5-1 and TRBJ1-3; no firm D call. The CDR3 runs 14 residues. Germline CDR1 reads SGHRS; CDR2 reads YFSETQ. The V gene lost 0 bases and the J gene lost 3 bases, with 7 bases spanning the gap. The DNA of the CDR3 is TGCGCCAGCAGCTTGGCCGGCTTTGGAAACACCATATATTTT. Its translation is CASSLAGFGNTIYF.

Here the CDR3 reads CASSHGGRNTGELFF. The CDR3 DNA sequence: TGTGCCAGCAGCCATGGGGGTCGGAACACCGGGGAGCTGTTTTTT. The genes are TRBV14 and TRBJ2-2; D might be TRBD1 or TRBD2, each matching 5 bases. Germline assignment: CDR1 SGHDN and CDR2 FVKESK. With 3 bases removed from V and 1 base from J, the gap between germline ends came to 9 bases. The CDR3 covers 15 residues.

The J gene is TRBJ2-7, the V gene TRBV2; D ambiguous. With 1 base removed from V and 4 bases from J, the gap between germline ends came to 8 bases. This CDR3 spans 13 amino acids. CDR1 and CDR2 (germline): SNHLY, FYNNEI. DNA of the CDR3: TGTGCCAGCAGTGAAGATCACAGATACGAGCAGTACTTC. It translates to CASSEDHRYEQYF. Combining the CDR3 with reference TRBV2 and TRBJ2-7 gives the whole variable domain EPEVTQTPSHQVTQMGQEVILRCVPISNHLYFYWYRQILGQKVEFLVSFYNNEISEKSEIFDDQFSVERPDGSNFTLKIRSTKLEDSAMYFCASSEDHRYEQYFGPGTRLTVT.

V and J are TRBV2 and TRBJ2-3, with D hard to call. Between the trimmed V and J ends, which lost 3 bases and 9 bases, there was a span of 7 bases. Germline CDR1 SNHLY, CDR2 FYNNEI. This CDR3 region has 11 residues. The CDR3 spells CASSEPPTQYF. CDR3 DNA sequence: TGTGCCAGCAGTGAGCCGCCGACGCAGTATTTT. Based on the CDR3 plus reference TRBV2 and TRBJ2-3, the full variable domain is EPEVTQTPSHQVTQMGQEVILRCVPISNHLYFYWYRQILGQKVEFLVSFYNNEISEKSEIFDDQFSVERPDGSNFTLKIRSTKLEDSAMYFCASSEPPTQYFGPGTRLTVL.

CDR3 DNA sequence: TGTGCCTGGAGTGACGGGCAGGGCTACGAGCAGTACGTC. It codes for CAWSDGQGYEQYV. The V and J genes are TRBV30 and TRBJ2-7; possibly TRBD1 for D (5 bases). Trimming took off 1 base at V and 3 bases at J, with 10 bases between the two ends. The CDR3 runs to 13 residues. The germline CDR1 and CDR2 sequences are GTSNPN and SVGIG (reference sequence).

The chain combines TRBV6-2 or TRBV6-3 with TRBJ2-3, with D uncertain. Germline CDR1 MNHEY, CDR2 SVGEGT. The CDR3 has 13 residues. V lost 5 bases, J lost 5 bases, and 11 bases lay in between. For the CDR3, the DNA is TGTGCCAGCAGTACGTGGGCTCAAGATACGCAGTATTTT. Translation: CASSTWAQDTQYF.

This clone was seen more than once but under ten times. V is TRBV7-9 and J is TRBJ1-2; D not certain. V gave up 1 base and J gave up 8 bases, with 11 bases separating them. From germline, CDR1 is SEHNR and CDR2 FQNEAQ (reference sequence). The CDR3 spans 13 residues. DNA for the CDR3: TGTGCCAGCAGCTTAGGGTCCGATTCCGGCTACACCTTC. As protein: CASSLGSDSGYTF.

The chain uses TRBV6-2 or TRBV6-3 and TRBJ1-5; the match to TRBD1 covers 11 bases. The V segment lost 5 bases and the J segment 1 base; nucleotides outside the gene matches: 4. The CDR3 has 16 amino acids. Germline values: CDR1 MNHEY, CDR2 SVGEGT. CDR3 coding DNA: TGTGCCAGCAGTACCGGACAGGGGGCGAGCAATCAGCCCCAGCATTTT. Amino acid sequence: CASSTGQGASNQPQHF.

This clone was detected a few times. The chain has TRBV5-6 and TRBJ1-6, with D possibly matching TRBD1 (5 bases). Looked up from germline, CDR1 is SGHDT and CDR2 is YYEEEE. The CDR3 is made up of 14 amino acids. The V gene lost 4 bases and the J gene lost 6 bases, with 11 bases spanning the gap. The CDR3 DNA reads as TGTGCCAGCAGCCCGGACATCCGTAATTCACCCCTCCACTTT. Translation: CASSPDIRNSPLHF.

The rearrangement joins TRBV7-9 to TRBJ2-3, with 8 bases fitting TRBD1. Germline lookup yields CDR1 SEHNR and CDR2 FQNEAQ (reference sequence). The trim removed 5 bases at V and 5 bases at J, leaving 6 bases unmatched. CDR3 size: 14 residues. The CDR3 nucleotides read TGTGCCAGCAGCAAAGGACAGGGAATAGATACGCAGTATTTT. This encodes CASSKGQGIDTQYF. Full variable domain (remainder filled in from reference TRBV7-9 and TRBJ2-3): DTGVSQNPRHKITKRGQNVTFRCDPISEHNRLYWYRQTLGQGPEFLTYFQNEAQLEKSRLLSDRFSAERPKGSFSTLEIQRTEQGDSAMYLCASSKGQGIDTQYFGPGTRLTVL.

V is TRBV11-2 and J is TRBJ2-7; TRBD2 agrees at 9 bases. The CDR3 runs 15 residues. The germline V gene has CDR1 SGHAT and CDR2 FQNNGV. J gave up 6 bases and V 5 bases, and 11 bases lay outside the gene matches. CDR3 DNA: TGTGCCAGCAGCCTAGGGTCCTTAGCGGGAGTCGAGCAGTACTTC. This translates into CASSLGSLAGVEQYF.